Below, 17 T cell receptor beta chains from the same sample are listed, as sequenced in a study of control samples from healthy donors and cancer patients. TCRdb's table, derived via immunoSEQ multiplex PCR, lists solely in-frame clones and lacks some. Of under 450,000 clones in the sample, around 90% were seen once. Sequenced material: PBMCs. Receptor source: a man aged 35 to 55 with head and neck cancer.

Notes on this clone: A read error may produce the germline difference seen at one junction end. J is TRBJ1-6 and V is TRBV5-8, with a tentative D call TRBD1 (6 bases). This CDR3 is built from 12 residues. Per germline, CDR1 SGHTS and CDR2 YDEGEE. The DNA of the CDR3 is TGTGCCAGCGGATCGGGACACCGATCTTCTCTCTTT. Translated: CASGSGHRSSLF.

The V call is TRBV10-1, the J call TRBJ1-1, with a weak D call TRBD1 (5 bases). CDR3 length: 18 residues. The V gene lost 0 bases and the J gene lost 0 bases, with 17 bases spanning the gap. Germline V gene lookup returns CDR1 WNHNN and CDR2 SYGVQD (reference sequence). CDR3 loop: CASSESSAGLPLNTEAFF. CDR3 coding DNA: TGCGCCAGCAGTGAGTCGTCGGCGGGGCTACCATTGAACACTGAAGCTTTCTTT.

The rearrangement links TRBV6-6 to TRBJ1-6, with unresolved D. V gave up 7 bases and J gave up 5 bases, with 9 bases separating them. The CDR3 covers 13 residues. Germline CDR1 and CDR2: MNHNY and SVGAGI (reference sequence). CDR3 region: CASIQTDNSPLHF. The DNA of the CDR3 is TGTGCCAGCATACAGACTGATAATTCACCCCTCCACTTT.

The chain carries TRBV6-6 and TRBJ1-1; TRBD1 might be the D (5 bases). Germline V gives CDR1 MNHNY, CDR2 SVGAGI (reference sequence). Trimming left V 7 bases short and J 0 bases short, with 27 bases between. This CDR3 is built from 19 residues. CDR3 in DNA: TGTGCCAGCACCTACGGCTTGACGGGGGGACGCCCTATGAACACTGAAGCTTTCTTT. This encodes CASTYGLTGGRPMNTEAFF.

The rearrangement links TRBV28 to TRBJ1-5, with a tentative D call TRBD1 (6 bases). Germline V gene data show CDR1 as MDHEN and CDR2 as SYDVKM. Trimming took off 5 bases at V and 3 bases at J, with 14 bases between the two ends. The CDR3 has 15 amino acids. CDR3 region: CASSTQRQDNQPQHF. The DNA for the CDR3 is TGTGCCAGCAGTACCCAGAGACAGGACAATCAGCCCCAGCATTTT.

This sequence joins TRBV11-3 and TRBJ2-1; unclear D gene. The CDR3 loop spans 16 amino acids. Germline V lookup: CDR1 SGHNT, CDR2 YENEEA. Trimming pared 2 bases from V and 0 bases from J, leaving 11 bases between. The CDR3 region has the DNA TGTGCCAGCAGCTTATCACTGATGAGCTCCTACAATGAGCAGTTCTTC. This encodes CASSLSLMSSYNEQFF.

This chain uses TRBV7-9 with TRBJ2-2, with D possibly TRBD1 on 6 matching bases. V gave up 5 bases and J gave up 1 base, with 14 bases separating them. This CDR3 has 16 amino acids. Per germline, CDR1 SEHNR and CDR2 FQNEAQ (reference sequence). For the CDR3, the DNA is TGTGCCAGCAGCCCTCAGGGGCAGGTGAACACCGGGGAGCTGTTTTTT. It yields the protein CASSPQGQVNTGELFF.

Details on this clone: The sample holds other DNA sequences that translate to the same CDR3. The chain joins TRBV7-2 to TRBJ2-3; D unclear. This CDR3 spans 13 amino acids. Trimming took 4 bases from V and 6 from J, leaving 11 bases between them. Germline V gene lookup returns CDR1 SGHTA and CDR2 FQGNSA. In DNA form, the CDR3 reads TGTGCCAGCAGCTCCCGGGTAGGCGATACGCAGTATTTT. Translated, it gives CASSSRVGDTQYF.

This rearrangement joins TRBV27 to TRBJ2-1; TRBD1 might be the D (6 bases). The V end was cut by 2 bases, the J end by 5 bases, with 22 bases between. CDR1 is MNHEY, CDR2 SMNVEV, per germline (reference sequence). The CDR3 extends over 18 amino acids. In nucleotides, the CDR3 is TGTGCCAGCAGTTTAGTGGGGGCAAGCTACGTGGACCACAATGAGCAGTTCTTC. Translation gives CASSLVGASYVDHNEQFF.

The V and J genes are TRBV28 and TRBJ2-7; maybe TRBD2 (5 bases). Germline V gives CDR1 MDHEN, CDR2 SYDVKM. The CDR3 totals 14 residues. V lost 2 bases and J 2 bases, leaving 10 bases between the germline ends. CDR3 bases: TGTGCCAGCAGTTTAGAACTAGGAACCTACGAGCAGTACTTC. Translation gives CASSLELGTYEQYF.

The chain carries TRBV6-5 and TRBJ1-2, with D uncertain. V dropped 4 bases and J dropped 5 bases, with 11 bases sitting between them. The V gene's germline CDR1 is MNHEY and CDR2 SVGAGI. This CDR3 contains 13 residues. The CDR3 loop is CASSFEGPYGYTF. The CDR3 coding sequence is TGTGCCAGCAGTTTTGAGGGCCCTTATGGCTACACCTTC.

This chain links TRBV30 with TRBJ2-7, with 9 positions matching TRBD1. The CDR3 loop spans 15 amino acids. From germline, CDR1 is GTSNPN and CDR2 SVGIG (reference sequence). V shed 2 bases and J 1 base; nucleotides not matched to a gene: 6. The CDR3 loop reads CAWSPGTGISYEQYF. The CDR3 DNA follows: TGTGCCTGGAGTCCGGGGACAGGGATTTCCTACGAGCAGTACTTC.

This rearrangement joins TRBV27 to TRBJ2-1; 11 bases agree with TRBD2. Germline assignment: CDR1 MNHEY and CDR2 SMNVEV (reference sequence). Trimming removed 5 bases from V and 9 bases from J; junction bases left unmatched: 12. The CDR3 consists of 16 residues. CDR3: CASSPNSGRAGGEQFF. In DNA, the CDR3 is TGTGCCAGCAGTCCCAATAGCGGGAGGGCTGGGGGTGAGCAGTTCTTC.

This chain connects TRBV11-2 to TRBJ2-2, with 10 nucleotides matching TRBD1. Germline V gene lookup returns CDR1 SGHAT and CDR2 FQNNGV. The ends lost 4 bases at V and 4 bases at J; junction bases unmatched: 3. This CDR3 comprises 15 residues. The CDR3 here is CASSSRQGATGELFF. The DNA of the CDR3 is TGTGCCAGCAGCTCCCGACAGGGGGCCACCGGGGAGCTGTTTTTT.

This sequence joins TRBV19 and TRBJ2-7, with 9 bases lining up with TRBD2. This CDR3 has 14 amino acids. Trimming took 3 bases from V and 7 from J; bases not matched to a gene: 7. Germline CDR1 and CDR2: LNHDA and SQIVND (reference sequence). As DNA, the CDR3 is TGTGCCAGTAGTATCGGGCTAGCGGGGAATGAGCAGTACTTC. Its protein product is CASSIGLAGNEQYF. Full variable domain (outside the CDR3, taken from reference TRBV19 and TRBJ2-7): DGGITQSPKYLFRKEGQNVTLSCEQNLNHDAMYWYRQDPGQGLRLIYYSQIVNDFQKGDIAEGYSVSREKKESFPLTVTSAQKNPTAFYLCASSIGLAGNEQYFGPGTRLTVT.

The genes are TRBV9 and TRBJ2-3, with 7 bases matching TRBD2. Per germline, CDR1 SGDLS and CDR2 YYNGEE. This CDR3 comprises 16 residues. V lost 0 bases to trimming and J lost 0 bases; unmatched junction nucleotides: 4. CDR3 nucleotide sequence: TGTGCCAGCAGCGTAGGACTAGCTACTAGCACAGATACGCAGTATTTT. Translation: CASSVGLATSTDTQYF.

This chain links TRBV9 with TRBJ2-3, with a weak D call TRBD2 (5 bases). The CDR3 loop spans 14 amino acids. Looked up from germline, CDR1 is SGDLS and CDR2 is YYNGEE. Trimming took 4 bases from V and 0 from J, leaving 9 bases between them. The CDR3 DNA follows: TGTGCCAGCAGCTCTCGGACTAGCACAGATACGCAGTATTTT. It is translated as CASSSRTSTDTQYF.